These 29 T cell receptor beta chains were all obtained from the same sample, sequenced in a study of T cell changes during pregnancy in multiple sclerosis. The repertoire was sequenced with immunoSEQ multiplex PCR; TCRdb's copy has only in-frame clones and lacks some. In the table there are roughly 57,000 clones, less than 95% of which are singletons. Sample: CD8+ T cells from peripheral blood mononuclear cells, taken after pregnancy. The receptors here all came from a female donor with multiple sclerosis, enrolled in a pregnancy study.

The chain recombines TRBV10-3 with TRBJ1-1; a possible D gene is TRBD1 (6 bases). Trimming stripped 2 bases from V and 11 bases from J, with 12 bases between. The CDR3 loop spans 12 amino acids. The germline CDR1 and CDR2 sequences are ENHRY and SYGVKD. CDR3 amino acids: CAISETNREAFF. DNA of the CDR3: TGTGCCATCAGTGAGACTAACAGGGAGGCTTTCTTT.

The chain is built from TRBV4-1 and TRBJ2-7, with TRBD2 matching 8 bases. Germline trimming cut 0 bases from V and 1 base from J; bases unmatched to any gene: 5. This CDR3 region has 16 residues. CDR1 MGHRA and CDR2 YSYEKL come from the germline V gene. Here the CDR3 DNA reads TGCGCCAGCAGCCAAGAAGTGGGCGGGAGGTCCTACGAGCAGTACTTC. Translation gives CASSQEVGGRSYEQYF.

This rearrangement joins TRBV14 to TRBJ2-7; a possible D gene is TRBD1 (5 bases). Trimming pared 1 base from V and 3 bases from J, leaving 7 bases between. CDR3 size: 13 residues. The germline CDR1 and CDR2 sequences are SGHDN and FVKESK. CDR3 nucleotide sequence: TGTGCCAGCAGCCAAGTACAGGACTACGAGCAGTACTTC. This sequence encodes CASSQVQDYEQYF.

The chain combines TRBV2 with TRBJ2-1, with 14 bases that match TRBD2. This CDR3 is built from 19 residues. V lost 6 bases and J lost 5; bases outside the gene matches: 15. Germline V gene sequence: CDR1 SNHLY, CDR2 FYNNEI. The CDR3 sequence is CASSRLAGGPIALDNEQFF. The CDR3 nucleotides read TGTGCCAGCAGCCGACTAGCGGGAGGGCCGATCGCACTCGACAATGAGCAGTTCTTC. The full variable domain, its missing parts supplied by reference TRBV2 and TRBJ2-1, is EPEVTQTPSHQVTQMGQEVILRCVPISNHLYFYWYRQILGQKVEFLVSFYNNEISEKSEIFDDQFSVERPDGSNFTLKIRSTKLEDSAMYFCASSRLAGGPIALDNEQFFGPGTRLTVL.

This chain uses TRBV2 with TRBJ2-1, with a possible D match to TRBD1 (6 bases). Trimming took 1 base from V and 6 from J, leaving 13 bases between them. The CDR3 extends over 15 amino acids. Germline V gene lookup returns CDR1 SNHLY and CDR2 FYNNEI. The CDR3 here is CASSEGLWGRNEQFF. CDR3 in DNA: TGTGCCAGCAGTGAAGGACTATGGGGGCGCAATGAGCAGTTCTTC.

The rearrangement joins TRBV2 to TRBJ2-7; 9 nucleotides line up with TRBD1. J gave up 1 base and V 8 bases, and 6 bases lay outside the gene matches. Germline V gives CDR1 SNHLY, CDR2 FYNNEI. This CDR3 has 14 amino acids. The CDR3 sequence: CASDGTGTSYEQYF. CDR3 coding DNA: TGTGCCAGCGACGGGACAGGGACGTCCTACGAGCAGTACTTC.

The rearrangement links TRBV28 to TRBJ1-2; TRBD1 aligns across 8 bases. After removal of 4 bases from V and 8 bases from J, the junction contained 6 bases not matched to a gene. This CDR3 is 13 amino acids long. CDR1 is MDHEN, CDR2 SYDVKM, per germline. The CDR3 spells CASSSRTGRGYTF. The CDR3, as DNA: TGTGCCAGCAGTTCTCGGACAGGGCGAGGCTACACCTTC.

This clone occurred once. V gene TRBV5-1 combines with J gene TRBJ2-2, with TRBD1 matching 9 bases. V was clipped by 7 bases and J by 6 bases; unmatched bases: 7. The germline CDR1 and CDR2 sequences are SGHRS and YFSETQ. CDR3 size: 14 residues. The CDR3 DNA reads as TGCGCCAGCTCTCGGACAGGGGACGCCGGGGAGCTGTTTTTT. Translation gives CASSRTGDAGELFF.

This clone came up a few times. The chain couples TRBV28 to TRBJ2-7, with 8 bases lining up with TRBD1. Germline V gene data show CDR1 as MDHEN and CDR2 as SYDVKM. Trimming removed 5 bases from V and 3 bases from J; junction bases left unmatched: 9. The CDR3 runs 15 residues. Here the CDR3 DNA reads TGTGCCAGCAGTGTACAGGGGGATATAAGCTACGAGCAGTACTTC. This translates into CASSVQGDISYEQYF.

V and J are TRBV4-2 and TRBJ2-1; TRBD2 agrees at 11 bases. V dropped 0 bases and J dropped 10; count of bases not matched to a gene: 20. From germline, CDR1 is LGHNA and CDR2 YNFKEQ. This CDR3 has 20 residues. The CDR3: CASSQDVGQATSGSSSEQFF. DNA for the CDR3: TGTGCCAGCAGCCAAGATGTGGGACAGGCAACTAGCGGGAGTTCGAGCGAGCAGTTCTTC.

The CDR3 nucleotides are TGCGCCAGCAGCTTGGAAGGGACTAGAGCCTACAATGAGCAGTTCTTC. Translated: CASSLEGTRAYNEQFF. The rearrangement uses TRBV5-1 and TRBJ2-1; 8 positions match TRBD2. Looked up from germline, CDR1 is SGHRS and CDR2 is YFSETQ. This CDR3 comprises 16 residues. V gave up 0 bases and J gave up 2 bases; unmatched junction bases: 4.

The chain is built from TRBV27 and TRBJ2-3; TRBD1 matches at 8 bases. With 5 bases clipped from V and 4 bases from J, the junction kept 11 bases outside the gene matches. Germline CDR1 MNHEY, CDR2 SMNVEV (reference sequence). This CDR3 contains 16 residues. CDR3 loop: CASSPRTGNEADTQYF. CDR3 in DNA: TGTGCCAGCAGTCCCCGGACAGGGAATGAGGCAGATACGCAGTATTTT.

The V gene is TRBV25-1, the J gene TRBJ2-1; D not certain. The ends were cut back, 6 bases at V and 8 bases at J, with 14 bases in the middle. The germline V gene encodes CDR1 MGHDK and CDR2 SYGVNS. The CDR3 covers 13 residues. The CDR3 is CASRESPRDEQFF. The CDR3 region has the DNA TGTGCCAGCAGGGAGTCTCCACGCGATGAGCAGTTCTTC. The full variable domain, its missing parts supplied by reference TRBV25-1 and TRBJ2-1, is EADIYQTPRYLVIGTGKKITLECSQTMGHDKMYWYQQDPGMELHLIHYSYGVNSTEKGDLSSESTVSRIRTEHFPLTLESARPSHTSQYLCASRESPRDEQFFGPGTRLTVL.

CDR3 bases: TGTGCCAGCAGTGATTATGCTGAAGCTTTCTTT. Amino acid sequence: CASSDYAEAFF. This chain uses TRBV6-1 with TRBJ1-1; unclear D gene. Germline-derived CDR1 and CDR2 are MNHNS and SASEGT. CDR3 size: 11 residues. Trimming cost V 3 bases and J 6 bases, with 5 bases left between them.

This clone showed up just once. DNA for the CDR3: TGTGCCAGCAGCTCACCCCCCTTAGCGGATACGCAGTATTTT. Encoded protein: CASSSPPLADTQYF. The chain uses TRBV7-9 and TRBJ2-3, with D possibly being TRBD2 (5 bases). Germline lookup yields CDR1 SEHNR and CDR2 FQNEAQ (reference sequence). V shed 4 bases and J shed 6 bases, with 14 bases lying between them. CDR3 length equals 14 residues. The full variable domain, in which reference TRBV7-9 and TRBJ2-3 provide the parts outside the CDR3, is DTGVSQNPRHKITKRGQNVTFRCDPISEHNRLYWYRQTLGQGPEFLTYFQNEAQLEKSRLLSDRFSAERPKGSFSTLEIQRTEQGDSAMYLCASSSPPLADTQYFGPGTRLTVL.

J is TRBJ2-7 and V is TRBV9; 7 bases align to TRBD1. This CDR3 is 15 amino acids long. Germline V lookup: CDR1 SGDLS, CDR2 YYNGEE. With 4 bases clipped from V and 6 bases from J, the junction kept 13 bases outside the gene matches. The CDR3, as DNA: TGTGCCAGCAGCCCACAATCGTCGGGACAGCCCGAGCAGTACTTC. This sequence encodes CASSPQSSGQPEQYF.

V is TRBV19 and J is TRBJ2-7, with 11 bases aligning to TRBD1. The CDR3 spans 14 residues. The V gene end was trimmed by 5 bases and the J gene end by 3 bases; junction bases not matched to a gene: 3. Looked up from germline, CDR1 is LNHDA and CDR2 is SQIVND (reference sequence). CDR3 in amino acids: CASSRTGGDYEQYF. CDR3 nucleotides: TGTGCCAGTAGTCGGACAGGGGGCGACTACGAGCAGTACTTC.

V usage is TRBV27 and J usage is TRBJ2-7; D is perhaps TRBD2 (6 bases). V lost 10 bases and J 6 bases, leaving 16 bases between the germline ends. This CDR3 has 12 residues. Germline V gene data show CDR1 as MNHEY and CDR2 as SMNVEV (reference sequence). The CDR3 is CATTGGTLEQYF. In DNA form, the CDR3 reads TGTGCCACCACCGGCGGGACCCTCGAGCAGTACTTC.

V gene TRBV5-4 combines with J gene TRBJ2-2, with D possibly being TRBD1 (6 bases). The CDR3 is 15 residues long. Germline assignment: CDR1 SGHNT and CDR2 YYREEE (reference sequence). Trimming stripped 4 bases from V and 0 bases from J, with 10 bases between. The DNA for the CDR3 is TGTGCCAGCAGCCACGGGACAACGAACACCGGGGAGCTGTTTTTT. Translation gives CASSHGTTNTGELFF. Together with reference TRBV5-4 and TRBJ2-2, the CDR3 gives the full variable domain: ETGVTQSPTHLIKTRGQQVTLRCSSQSGHNTVSWYQQALGQGPQFIFQYYREEENGRGNFPPRFSGLQFPNYSSELNVNALELDDSALYLCASSHGTTNTGELFFGEGSRLTVL.

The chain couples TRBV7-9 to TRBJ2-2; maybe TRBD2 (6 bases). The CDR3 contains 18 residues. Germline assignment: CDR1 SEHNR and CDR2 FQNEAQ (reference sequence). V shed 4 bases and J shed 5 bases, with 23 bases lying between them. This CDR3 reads CASSSPSVGVEGTGELFF. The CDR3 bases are TGTGCCAGCAGCTCCCCCTCCGTCGGGGTGGAGGGTACCGGGGAGCTGTTTTTT.

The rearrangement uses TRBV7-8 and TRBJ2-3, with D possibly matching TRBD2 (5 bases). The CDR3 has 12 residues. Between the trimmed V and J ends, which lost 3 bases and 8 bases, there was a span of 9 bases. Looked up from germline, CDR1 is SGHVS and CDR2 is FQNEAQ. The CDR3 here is CASSFFSATQYF. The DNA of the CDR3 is TGTGCCAGCAGCTTTTTTAGCGCTACGCAGTATTTT. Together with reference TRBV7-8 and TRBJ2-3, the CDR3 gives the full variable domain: GAGVSQSPRYKVAKRGQDVALRCDPISGHVSLFWYQQALGQGPEFLTYFQNEAQLDKSGLPSDRFFAERPEGSVSTLKIQRTQQEDSAVYLCASSFFSATQYFGPGTRLTVL.

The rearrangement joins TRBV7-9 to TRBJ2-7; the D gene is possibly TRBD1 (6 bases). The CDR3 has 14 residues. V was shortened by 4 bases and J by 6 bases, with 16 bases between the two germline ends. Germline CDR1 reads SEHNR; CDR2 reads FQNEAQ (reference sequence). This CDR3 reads CASSSDSWFFEQYF. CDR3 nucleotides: TGTGCCAGCAGCTCGGACAGTTGGTTCTTCGAGCAGTACTTC.

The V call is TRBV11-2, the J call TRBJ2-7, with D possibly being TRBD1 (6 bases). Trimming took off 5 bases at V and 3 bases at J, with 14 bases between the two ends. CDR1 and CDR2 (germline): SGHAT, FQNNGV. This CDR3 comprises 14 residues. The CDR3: CASSETQGSYEQYF. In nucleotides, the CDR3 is TGTGCCAGCAGCGAAACCCAGGGGAGCTACGAGCAGTACTTC.

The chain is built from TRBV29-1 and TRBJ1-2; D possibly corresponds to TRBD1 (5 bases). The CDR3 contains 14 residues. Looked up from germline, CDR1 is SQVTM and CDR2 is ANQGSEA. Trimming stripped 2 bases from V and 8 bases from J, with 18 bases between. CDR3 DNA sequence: TGCAGCGTTGAACATTCAGGGCGCCTCGGGGGCTACACCTTC. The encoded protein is CSVEHSGRLGGYTF.

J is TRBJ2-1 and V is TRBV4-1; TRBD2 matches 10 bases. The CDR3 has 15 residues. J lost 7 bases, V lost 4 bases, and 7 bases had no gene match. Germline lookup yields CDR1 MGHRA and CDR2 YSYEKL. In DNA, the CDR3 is TGCGCCAGCAGCCGAGCGGGAGGGCTGCTGAATGAGCAGTTCTTC. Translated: CASSRAGGLLNEQFF.

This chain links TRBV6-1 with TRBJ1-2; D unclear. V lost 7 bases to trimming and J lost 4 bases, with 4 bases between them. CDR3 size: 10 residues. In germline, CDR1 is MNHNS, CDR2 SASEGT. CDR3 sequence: CASTGYGYTF. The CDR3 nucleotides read TGTGCCAGCACGGGCTATGGCTACACCTTC.

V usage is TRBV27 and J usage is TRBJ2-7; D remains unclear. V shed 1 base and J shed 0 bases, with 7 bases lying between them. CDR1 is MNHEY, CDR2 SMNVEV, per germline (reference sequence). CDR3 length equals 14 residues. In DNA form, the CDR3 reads TGTGCCAGCAGTTTATGGCAGAACTCCTACGAGCAGTACTTC. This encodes CASSLWQNSYEQYF.

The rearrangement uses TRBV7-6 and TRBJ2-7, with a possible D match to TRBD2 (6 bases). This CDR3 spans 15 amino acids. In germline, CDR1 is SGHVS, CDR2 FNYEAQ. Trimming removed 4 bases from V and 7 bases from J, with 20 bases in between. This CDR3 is CASSSIVGDSREQYF. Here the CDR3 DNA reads TGTGCCAGCAGCTCCATCGTAGGGGACTCAAGAGAGCAGTACTTC.

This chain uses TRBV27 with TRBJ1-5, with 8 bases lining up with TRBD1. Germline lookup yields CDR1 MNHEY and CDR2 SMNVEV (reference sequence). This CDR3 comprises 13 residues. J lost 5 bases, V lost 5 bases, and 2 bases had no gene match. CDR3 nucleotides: TGTGCCAGCAGTCAACAGGGGGATCAGCCCCAGCATTTT. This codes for CASSQQGDQPQHF.